The 15 T cell receptor beta chains below were found in one sample sequenced in a study of post-analysis software for immune sequencing data. Built from TCR beta cDNA, the libraries had unique molecular identifiers in them. TCRdb redid the calling of the PCR reads with MiXCR, one entry per CDR3 protein. The data hold about 160,000 distinct CDR3 sequences, with around 36% observed a single time. The material was blood, obtained after autologous hematopoietic stem cell transplantation. The source is a girl under 18 with multiple sclerosis.

V usage is TRBV19 and J usage is TRBJ2-1; TRBD2 matches at 7 bases. The CDR3 has 16 residues. The germline CDR1 and CDR2 sequences are LNHDA and SQIVND (reference sequence). V was pared by 3 bases and J by 8 bases, with 13 bases of the junction left unmatched. The CDR3, as DNA: TGTGCCAGTAGTATGGGGCGGGAGCGCCCGGGCCATGAGCAGTTCTTC. It translates to CASSMGRERPGHEQFF.

J is TRBJ2-2 and V is TRBV29-1; D is possibly TRBD1 (6 bases). This CDR3 comprises 14 residues. V lost 1 base, J lost 3 bases, and 9 bases lay in between. Germline loops: CDR1 SQVTM, CDR2 ANQGSEA. The CDR3 sequence: CSVEGQVDTGELFF. In DNA form, the CDR3 reads TGCAGCGTTGAAGGACAGGTGGACACCGGGGAGCTGTTTTTT.

This clonotype has more than one count but fewer than ten. This chain links TRBV29-1 with TRBJ2-3, with 11 bases lining up with TRBD1. After removal of 7 bases from V and 3 bases from J, the junction contained 3 bases not matched to a gene. The CDR3 length is 13 residues. Germline V lookup: CDR1 SQVTM, CDR2 ANQGSEA. CDR3 DNA sequence: TGCAGCGCGGGGGACAGGGGGACAGATACGCAGTATTTT. It is translated as CSAGDRGTDTQYF.

In its sample, this clonotype was seen many times. The chain has TRBV19 and TRBJ1-5; D unclear. CDR1 LNHDA and CDR2 SQIVND come from the germline V gene (reference sequence). This CDR3 is 14 amino acids long. Trimming pared 8 bases from V and 0 bases from J, leaving 11 bases between. CDR3 in amino acids: CASDTRDSNQPQHF. For the CDR3, the DNA is TGTGCCAGTGACACGCGGGATAGCAATCAGCCCCAGCATTTT. The entire variable domain, with the rest obtained from reference TRBV19 and TRBJ1-5, is as follows: DGGITQSPKYLFRKEGQNVTLSCEQNLNHDAMYWYRQDPGQGLRLIYYSQIVNDFQKGDIAEGYSVSREKKESFPLTVTSAQKNPTAFYLCASDTRDSNQPQHFGDGTRLSIL.

This clonotype was found a few times. V and J are TRBV7-2 and TRBJ2-1; D perhaps matches TRBD2 (5 bases). Trimming took 1 base from V and 10 from J, leaving 17 bases between them. The CDR3 has 15 amino acids. Germline assignment: CDR1 SGHTA and CDR2 FQGNSA. CDR3 residues: CASSLGPAGREEQFF. The CDR3 DNA sequence: TGTGCCAGCAGCTTAGGCCCGGCGGGCCGAGAAGAGCAGTTCTTC.

This clonotype came up a few times. This rearrangement joins TRBV15 to TRBJ2-1; TRBD2 might be the D (5 bases). The CDR3 is 13 residues long. Between the trimmed V and J ends, which lost 4 bases and 4 bases, there was a span of 8 bases. Germline values: CDR1 LNHNV, CDR2 YYDKDF (reference sequence). The CDR3 DNA reads TGTGCCACCAGCACGGACTTGTACAATGAGCAGTTCTTC. Amino acids: CATSTDLYNEQFF.

This clonotype was detected only a few times. The J gene is TRBJ2-1, the V gene TRBV18; 7 positions match TRBD1. CDR3 length equals 12 residues. CDR1 is KGHSH and CDR2 is LQKENI in the germline V gene. With V trimmed by 6 bases and J by 8 bases, 4 bases remained unmatched. The CDR3 bases are TGTGCCAGCTCTCGGCAGGGGGATGAGCAGTTCTTC. Its translation is CASSRQGDEQFF.

This clonotype was seen a handful of times. The chain has TRBV28 and TRBJ2-4; perhaps D is TRBD1 or TRBD2 (6 bases each). In germline, CDR1 is MDHEN, CDR2 SYDVKM. This CDR3 contains 18 residues. V shed 3 bases and J shed 0 bases, with 18 bases lying between them. CDR3 in amino acids: CASSLRGRGTLAKNIQYF. DNA of the CDR3: TGTGCCAGCAGTTTGCGGGGCAGGGGAACCCTAGCCAAAAACATTCAGTACTTC. The full variable domain, in which reference TRBV28 and TRBJ2-4 provide the parts outside the CDR3, is DVKVTQSSRYLVKRTGEKVFLECVQDMDHENMFWYRQDPGLGLRLIYFSYDVKMKEKGDIPEGYSVSREKKERFSLILESASTNQTSMYLCASSLRGRGTLAKNIQYFGAGTRLSVL.

The chain employs TRBV4-1 and TRBJ2-4; maybe TRBD2 (6 bases). With 0 bases removed from V and 7 bases from J, the gap between germline ends came to 22 bases. The CDR3 totals 18 residues. Germline-derived CDR1 and CDR2 are MGHRA and YSYEKL. CDR3 amino acids: CASSQDPETGDVMNIQYF. Here the CDR3 DNA reads TGCGCCAGCAGCCAAGATCCAGAGACGGGGGATGTAATGAACATTCAGTACTTC.

There are a few counts of this clonotype. The gene calls are TRBV11-2 and TRBJ1-4, with unresolved D. Trimming took off 5 bases at V and 8 bases at J, with 21 bases between the two ends. Germline CDR1 is SGHAT and CDR2 is FQNNGV. This CDR3 region has 16 residues. The chain's CDR3 is CASSRWPGSEGEKLFF. The CDR3, as DNA: TGTGCCAGCAGCCGATGGCCTGGCAGTGAAGGCGAAAAACTGTTTTTT.

V and J are TRBV27 and TRBJ1-6, with a possible D match to TRBD1 (6 bases). The CDR3 totals 14 residues. Trimming cost V 6 bases and J 9 bases, with 15 bases left between them. From germline, CDR1 is MNHEY and CDR2 SMNVEV (reference sequence). The CDR3 loop reads CASRTYRVTSPLHF. The CDR3 DNA is TGTGCCAGCAGGACATACAGGGTTACTTCACCCCTCCACTTT.

This clonotype was seen a handful of times. The chain is built from TRBV10-2 and TRBJ1-2, with TRBD1 as a possible D gene (6 bases). CDR1 is WSHSY and CDR2 is SAAADI in the germline V gene. CDR3 length: 16 amino acids. The V and J ends lost 0 bases and 0 bases respectively, with 11 bases between them. CDR3 in DNA: TGCGCCAGCAGTGAGTCGTTAGGGGGAGCTAACTATGGCTACACCTTC. Amino acids: CASSESLGGANYGYTF.

This clonotype appeared a single time. The chain has TRBV30 and TRBJ1-4; TRBD1 is a possible D gene (6 bases). CDR1 GTSNPN and CDR2 SVGIG come from the germline V gene (reference sequence). Trimming took off 3 bases at V and 5 bases at J, with 7 bases between the two ends. The CDR3 has 12 residues. The CDR3 DNA is TGTGCCTGGAGCGGACAGAATGAAAAACTGTTTTTT. Translation: CAWSGQNEKLFF.

This chain connects TRBV11-2 to TRBJ2-7; D possibly uses TRBD1 or TRBD2 (6 bases each). The J call may not be correct, given that the DNA end is closer to TRBJ2-5. CDR1 and CDR2 from the germline V gene are SGHAT and FQNNGV. The CDR3 is 15 residues long. CDR3 residues: CASSLEALGGETQYF. In nucleotides, the CDR3 is TGTGCCAGCAGCTTAGAGGCCTTAGGGGGGGAGACCCAGTACTTC.

V and J are TRBV7-2 and TRBJ1-3; weak D call: TRBD1 (5 bases). The CDR3 extends over 15 amino acids. Trimming removed 5 bases from V and 4 bases from J, with 15 bases in between. Germline V lookup: CDR1 SGHTA, CDR2 FQGNSA. In nucleotides, the CDR3 is TGTGCCAGCAGCCACCGCACGGGGACGGGAAACACCATATATTTT. Translated: CASSHRTGTGNTIYF.